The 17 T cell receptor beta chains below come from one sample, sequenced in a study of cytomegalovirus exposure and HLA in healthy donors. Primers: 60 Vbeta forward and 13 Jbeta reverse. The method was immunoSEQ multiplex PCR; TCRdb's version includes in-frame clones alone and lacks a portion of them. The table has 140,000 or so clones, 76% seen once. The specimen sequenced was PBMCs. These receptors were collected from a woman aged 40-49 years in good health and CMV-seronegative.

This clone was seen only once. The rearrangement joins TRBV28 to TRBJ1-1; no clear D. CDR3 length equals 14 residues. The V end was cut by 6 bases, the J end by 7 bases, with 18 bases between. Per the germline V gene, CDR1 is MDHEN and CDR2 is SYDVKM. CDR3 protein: CASSIPRKTVEAFF. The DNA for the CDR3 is TGTGCCAGCAGCATACCAAGAAAAACGGTTGAAGCTTTCTTT.

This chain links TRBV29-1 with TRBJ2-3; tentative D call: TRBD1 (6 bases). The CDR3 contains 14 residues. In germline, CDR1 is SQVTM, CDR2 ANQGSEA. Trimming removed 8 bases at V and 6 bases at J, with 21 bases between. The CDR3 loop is CSFRIWQGRDTQYF. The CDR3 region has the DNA TGCAGCTTTAGAATTTGGCAGGGGCGGGATACGCAGTATTTT.

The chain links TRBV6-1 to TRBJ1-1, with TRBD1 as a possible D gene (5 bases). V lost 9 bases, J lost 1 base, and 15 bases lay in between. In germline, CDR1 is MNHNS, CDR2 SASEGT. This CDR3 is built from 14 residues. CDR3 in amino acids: CASQLTGQNTEAFF. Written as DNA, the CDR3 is TGTGCCAGTCAACTCACCGGACAGAACACTGAAGCTTTCTTT.

CDR3 sequence: CASRQTGGITYEQYF. For the CDR3, the DNA is TGTGCCAGCAGACAGACCGGGGGAATCACCTACGAGCAGTACTTC. The V call is TRBV27, the J call TRBJ2-7; a possible D gene is TRBD2 (6 bases). Trimming took off 6 bases at V and 2 bases at J, with 17 bases between the two ends. The CDR3 covers 15 residues. Germline CDR1 MNHEY, CDR2 SMNVEV (reference sequence).

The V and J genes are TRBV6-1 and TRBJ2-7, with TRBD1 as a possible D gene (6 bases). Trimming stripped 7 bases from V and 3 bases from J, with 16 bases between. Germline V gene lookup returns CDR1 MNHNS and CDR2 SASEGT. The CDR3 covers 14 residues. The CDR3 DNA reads TGTGCCAGCACCGTTTTGGAAGGGGGCTACGAGCAGTACTTC. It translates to CASTVLEGGYEQYF.

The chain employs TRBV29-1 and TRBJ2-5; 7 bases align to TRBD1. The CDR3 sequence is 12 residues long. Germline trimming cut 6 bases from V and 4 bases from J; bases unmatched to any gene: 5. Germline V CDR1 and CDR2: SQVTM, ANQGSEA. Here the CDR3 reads CSVQTGTETQYF. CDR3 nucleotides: TGCAGCGTCCAGACAGGGACAGAGACCCAGTACTTC.

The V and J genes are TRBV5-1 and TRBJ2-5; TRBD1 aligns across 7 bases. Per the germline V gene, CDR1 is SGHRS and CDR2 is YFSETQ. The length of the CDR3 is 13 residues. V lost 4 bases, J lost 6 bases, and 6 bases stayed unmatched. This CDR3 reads CASSPGQEKTQYF. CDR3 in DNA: TGCGCCAGCAGCCCCGGACAGGAGAAGACCCAGTACTTC.

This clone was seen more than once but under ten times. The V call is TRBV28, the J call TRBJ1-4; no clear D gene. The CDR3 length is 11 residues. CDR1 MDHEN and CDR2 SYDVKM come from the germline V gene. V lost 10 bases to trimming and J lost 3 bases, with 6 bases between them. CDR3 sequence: CATPSNEKLFF. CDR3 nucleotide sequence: TGTGCCACCCCGTCTAATGAAAAACTGTTTTTT.

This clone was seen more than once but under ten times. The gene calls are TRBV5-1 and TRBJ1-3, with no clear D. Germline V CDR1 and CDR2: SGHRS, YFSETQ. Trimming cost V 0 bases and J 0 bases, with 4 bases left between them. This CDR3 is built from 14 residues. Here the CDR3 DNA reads TGCGCCAGCAGCTTGGAGCACTCTGGAAACACCATATATTTT. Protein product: CASSLEHSGNTIYF.

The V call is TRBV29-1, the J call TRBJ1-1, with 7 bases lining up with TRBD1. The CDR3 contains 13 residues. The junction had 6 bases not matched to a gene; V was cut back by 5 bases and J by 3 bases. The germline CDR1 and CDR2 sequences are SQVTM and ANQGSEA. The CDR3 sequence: CSVRTGLDTEAFF. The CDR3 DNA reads TGCAGCGTTAGGACAGGTCTCGACACTGAAGCTTTCTTT.

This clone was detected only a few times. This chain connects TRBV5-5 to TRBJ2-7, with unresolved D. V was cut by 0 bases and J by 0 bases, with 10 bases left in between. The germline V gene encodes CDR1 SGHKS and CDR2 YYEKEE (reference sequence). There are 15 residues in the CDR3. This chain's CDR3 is CASSLGHLSSYEQYF. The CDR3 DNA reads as TGTGCCAGCAGCTTGGGACACCTCAGCTCCTACGAGCAGTACTTC.

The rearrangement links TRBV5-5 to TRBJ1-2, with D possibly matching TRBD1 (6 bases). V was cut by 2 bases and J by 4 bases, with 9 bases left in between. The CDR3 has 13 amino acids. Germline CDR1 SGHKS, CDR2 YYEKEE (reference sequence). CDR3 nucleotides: TGTGCCAGCAGCTTAGGGGGGGCCTATGGCTACACCTTC. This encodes CASSLGGAYGYTF.

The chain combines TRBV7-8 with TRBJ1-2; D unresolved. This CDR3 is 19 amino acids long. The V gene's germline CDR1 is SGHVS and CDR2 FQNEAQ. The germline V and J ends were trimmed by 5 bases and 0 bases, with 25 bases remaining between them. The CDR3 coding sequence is TGTGCCAGCAGCCGTCGTACGGCCAGGCGGGGTACTACTAACTATGGCTACACCTTC. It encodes CASSRRTARRGTTNYGYTF.

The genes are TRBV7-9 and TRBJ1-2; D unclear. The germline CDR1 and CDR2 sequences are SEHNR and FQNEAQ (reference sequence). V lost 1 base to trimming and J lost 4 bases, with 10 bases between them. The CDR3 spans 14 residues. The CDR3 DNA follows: TGTGCCAGCAGCTTAGTCCCCACATTCTATGGCTACACCTTC. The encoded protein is CASSLVPTFYGYTF.

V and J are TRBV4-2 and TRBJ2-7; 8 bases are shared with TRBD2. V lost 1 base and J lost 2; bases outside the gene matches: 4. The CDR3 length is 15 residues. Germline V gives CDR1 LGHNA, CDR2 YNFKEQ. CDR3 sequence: CASSQVDSGTYEQYF. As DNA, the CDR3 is TGTGCCAGCAGCCAAGTTGATAGCGGGACCTACGAGCAGTACTTC.

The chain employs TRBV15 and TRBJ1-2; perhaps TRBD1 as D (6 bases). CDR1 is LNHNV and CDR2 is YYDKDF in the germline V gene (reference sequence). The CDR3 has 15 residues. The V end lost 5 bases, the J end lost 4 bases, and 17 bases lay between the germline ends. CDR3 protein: CATSQTRDTSYGYTF. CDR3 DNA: TGTGCCACCAGCCAAACACGGGACACCTCCTATGGCTACACCTTC. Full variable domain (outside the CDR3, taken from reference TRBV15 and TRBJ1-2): DAMVIQNPRYQVTQFGKPVTLSCSQTLNHNVMYWYQQKSSQAPKLLFHYYDKDFNNEADTPDNFQSRRPNTSFCFLDIRSPGLGDTAMYLCATSQTRDTSYGYTFGSGTRLTVV.

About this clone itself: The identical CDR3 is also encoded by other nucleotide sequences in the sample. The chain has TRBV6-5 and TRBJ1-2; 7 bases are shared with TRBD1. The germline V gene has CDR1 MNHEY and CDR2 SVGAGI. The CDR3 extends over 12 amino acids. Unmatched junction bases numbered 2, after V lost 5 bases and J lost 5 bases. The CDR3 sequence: CASSLQGYGYTF. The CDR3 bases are TGTGCCAGCAGTCTACAGGGGTATGGCTACACCTTC.